Sequencing of this T cell receptor beta chain was carried out in a study of T cells after yellow fever vaccination (dated by TCRdb to the late 2010s). General notes on the study: The SMART-Seq v4 Ultra Low Input RNA kit was used to prepare libraries from fractions with low cell numbers. Blood was drawn at multiple timepoints before and after primary and secondary immunization, with bulk PBMC replicates and cell subsets isolated. Two healthy male donors, one aged 18 to 30 and one aged 30 to 40 years, were included in the cohort. To follow T-cell clones before and after both primary and booster YFV17D yellow fever vaccination, bulk TCR alpha and beta repertoires underwent longitudinal sequencing.

For this clonotype: Its antigen is currently not known. The input lacks base qualities; no much larger clone sits a single base away.

Synthesis of TCR cDNA relied on 5'RACE template switching, a step that introduced a universal primer site along with unique molecular identifiers. Priming for cDNA synthesis came from both the TCR alpha and TCR beta constant segments. Two PCR steps were used to amplify libraries, with sample barcodes and sequencing adapters being added in the second step. Sequencing of libraries was done on Illumina HiSeq 2500 (2x100 bp) or NovaSeq (2x150 bp). Regarding the original processing steps: MIGEC handled demultiplexing of reads and collapsing into UMI consensus sequences, while MiXCR performed V(D)J alignment. Vaccine-responding clonotypes were defined with edgeR using replicate PBMC samples, requiring FDR below 0.01 and a log2 fold change above 5 up to day 15. Each bulk clonotype received a CD4 or CD8 identity based on whether the sequenced CD4 or CD8 repertoire contained that clonotype at higher abundance. TCRdb handled the public reads itself, with Q25 trimming in fastp and clone calling in MiXCR, and kept productive beta chains. Identical CDR3 proteins give one entry, which carries the most common genes and DNA. TCRdb, rather than the study authors, made the V and J calls. This sample has 550,000 to 750,000 distinct CDR3 sequences in its table, and about 14% of those were observed once. The leading ten clones occupy roughly an eighth of the sample.

What the treatment or condition label conveys for this sample: live attenuated yellow fever vaccine strain. At each blood-draw timepoint, two biological replicates of bulk PBMCs were obtained. PBMCs were isolated from peripheral blood using a standard Ficoll-Paque protocol. TriZol was used to extract RNA from bulk PBMCs, CD4 and CD8 fractions, and dextramer-positive and dextramer-negative fractions. From its cysteine to its phenylalanine, the CDR3 spans 16 amino acids. Solely the CDR3 DNA is kept, with 48 bases framed from the first base. Based on the germline V gene, the CDR1 and CDR2 sequences are MNHEY and SVGEGT. For this chain, trimming is 5 bases at the V end and 5 bases at the J end, and the number of junction bases without a gene match is 9. The research as a whole found: FACS-sorted repertoires could contain abundant contaminating clonotypes from the bulk population, so computational filtering was required. A small share of clonotypes was detected in both CD4 and CD8 compartments, with the overlap likely arising from convergent recombination. Because only a couple of donors were included in the study, the extent to which the findings can be generalized is limited. The secondary T-cell response was weaker than the primary response but faster, peaking on day 5 instead of day 15. Most clones expanded after primary vaccination were re-detected after the booster (around 96% of CD4 and around 88% of CD8), suggesting broad memory maintenance.

This clonotype was sampled from a man aged 25 to 40 who received the YFV17D yellow fever vaccine. The sample in question was PBMCs, obtained on the day of the yellow fever booster vaccination. Here the chain combines TRBV6-2 or TRBV6-3 and TRBJ1-5; 10 middle bases align to TRBD1. In nucleotides, the sequence is TGTGCCAGCAGTCCTAACGGACAGGGGGTCGATCAGCCCCAGCATTTT. This encodes CASSPNGQGVDQPQHF.